This T cell receptor beta chain was sequenced for a study of T cells after yellow fever vaccination. Study context: It was SMART-Seq v4 Ultra Low Input that prepared the fractions with low cell numbers. General study results and limits: Re-detected after boosting: most primary clones, 96% of CD4 and under 90% of CD8. A small share of clonotypes appeared in both CD4 and CD8 compartments.

By 5'RACE template switching, TCR cDNA was produced, with a universal primer site and UMIs added in the process. TCRdb used MiXCR to reprocess the 5' RACE reads, holding one entry per CDR3 protein. The repertoire has 310,000 or so distinct CDR3 sequences, around 6.8% of them found once; the top ten carry over 15%. This clonotype showed up just a few times. The antigen is unknown. The sample in question was PBMCs, obtained around 45 days after the first yellow fever vaccination. The receptor was derived from a man between 18 and 29 years old who received the YFV17D yellow fever vaccine.

The CDR3 sequence is CASSRLAGAPPLEQYV. CDR3 nucleotides: TGTGCCAGCAGTCGACTAGCGGGGGCCCCTCCGCTCGAGCAGTACGTC. The chain couples TRBV6-1 to TRBJ2-7; 12 bases agree with TRBD2. This CDR3 region has 16 residues. J lost 6 bases, V lost 5 bases, and 11 bases had no gene match. Germline V gene lookup returns CDR1 MNHNS and CDR2 SASEGT.